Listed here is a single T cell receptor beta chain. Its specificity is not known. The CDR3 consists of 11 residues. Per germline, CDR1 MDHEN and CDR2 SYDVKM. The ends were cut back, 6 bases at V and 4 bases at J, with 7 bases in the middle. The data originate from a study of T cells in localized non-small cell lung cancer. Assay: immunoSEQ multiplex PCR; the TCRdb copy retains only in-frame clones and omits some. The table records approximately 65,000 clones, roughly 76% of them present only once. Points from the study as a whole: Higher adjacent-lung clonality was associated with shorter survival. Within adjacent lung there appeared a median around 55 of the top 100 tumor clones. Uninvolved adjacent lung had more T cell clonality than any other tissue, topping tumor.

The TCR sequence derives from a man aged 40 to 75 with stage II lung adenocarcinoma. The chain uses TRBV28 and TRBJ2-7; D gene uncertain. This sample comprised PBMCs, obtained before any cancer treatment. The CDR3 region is CASRTLYEQYF. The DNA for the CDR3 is TGTGCCAGCAGGACACTTTACGAGCAGTACTTC.